Listed below are T cell receptor beta chains from one sample, sequenced in a study of blood T cell repertoires in COVID-19. Generated by immunoSEQ multiplex PCR, the TCRdb table keeps only in-frame clones and is missing some. The sample holds roughly 130,000 clones, 65% to 85% seen once. The sequenced material came from peripheral blood. These receptors were taken from a woman in her seventies with acute or convalescent COVID-19. The CDR3 runs from the conserved cysteine through the conserved F or W. Fields, in order: clone size, J gene, D gene, V gene, CDR3 length, CDR3 protein, CDR3 DNA. A D gene is named only where the DNA matches it firmly. Size values are once, few and many counts, or a class for expanded clones, and some rows have none.

clone_size: -; j_call: TRBJ1-1; d_call: -; v_call: TRBV6-6; cdr3_length: 13; cdr3_aa: CASSYSSGERAFF; cdr3_nt: TGTGCCAGCAGTTACTCGTCGGGGGAAAGAGCTTTCTTT
clone_size: -; j_call: TRBJ2-5; d_call: TRBD1; v_call: TRBV5-8; cdr3_length: 16; cdr3_aa: CASSRPRTGVIETQYF; cdr3_nt: TGTGCCAGCAGCCGTCCAAGGACAGGAGTTATTGAGACCCAGTACTTC
clone_size: -; j_call: TRBJ2-2; d_call: -; v_call: TRBV6-5; cdr3_length: 14; cdr3_aa: CASSYSILAGELFF; cdr3_nt: TGTGCCAGCAGTTACTCGATACTAGCCGGGGAGCTGTTTTTT
clone_size: -; j_call: TRBJ2-4; d_call: -; v_call: TRBV11-3; cdr3_length: 15; cdr3_aa: CASSRTTGPLNIQYF; cdr3_nt: TGTGCCAGCAGCCGCACGACAGGCCCATTAAACATTCAGTACTTC
clone_size: -; j_call: TRBJ1-4; d_call: -; v_call: TRBV7-2; cdr3_length: 15; cdr3_aa: CASSIFRGANEKLFF; cdr3_nt: TGTGCCAGCAGCATCTTCAGGGGAGCTAATGAAAAACTGTTTTTT
clone_size: -; j_call: TRBJ2-7; d_call: TRBD2; v_call: TRBV9; cdr3_length: 15; cdr3_aa: CASSAPSGGAGQQYF; cdr3_nt: TGTGCCAGCAGCGCCCCTAGCGGGGGGGCCGGGCAGCAGTACTTC
clone_size: -; j_call: TRBJ2-3; d_call: -; v_call: TRBV2; cdr3_length: 11; cdr3_aa: CASKIKDTQYF; cdr3_nt: TGTGCCAGCAAAATAAAAGATACGCAGTATTTT
clone_size: -; j_call: TRBJ1-2; d_call: TRBD1; v_call: TRBV9; cdr3_length: 17; cdr3_aa: CASSVGENRGRSAGYTF; cdr3_nt: TGTGCCAGCAGCGTAGGGGAGAACAGGGGTCGATCCGCGGGCTACACCTTC
clone_size: -; j_call: TRBJ1-4; d_call: TRBD1; v_call: TRBV3-1/TRBV3-2; cdr3_length: 17; cdr3_aa: CASSPGTWDRGNEKLFF; cdr3_nt: TGTGCCAGCAGCCCGGGAACTTGGGACAGGGGTAATGAAAAACTGTTTTTT
clone_size: -; j_call: TRBJ1-3; d_call: -; v_call: TRBV4-3; cdr3_length: 14; cdr3_aa: CASSPTAVGYTIYF; cdr3_nt: TGCGCCAGCAGCCCTACTGCGGTGGGTTACACCATATATTTT
clone_size: -; j_call: TRBJ2-3; d_call: -; v_call: TRBV5-6; cdr3_length: 15; cdr3_aa: CASSFFSGHTDTQYF; cdr3_nt: TGTGCCAGCAGCTTTTTCTCAGGACACACAGATACGCAGTATTTT
clone_size: -; j_call: TRBJ2-1; d_call: -; v_call: TRBV15; cdr3_length: 16; cdr3_aa: CATSRDRGLAYNEQFF; cdr3_nt: TGTGCCACCAGCAGAGATAGGGGTCTCGCCTACAATGAGCAGTTCTTC
clone_size: -; j_call: TRBJ2-5; d_call: TRBD2; v_call: TRBV5-1; cdr3_length: 14; cdr3_aa: CASSQRDGGETQYF; cdr3_nt: TGCGCCAGCAGCCAGCGGGATGGAGGGGAGACCCAGTACTTC
clone_size: -; j_call: TRBJ2-7; d_call: -; v_call: TRBV5-4; cdr3_length: 13; cdr3_aa: CASSLRQGYEQYF; cdr3_nt: TGTGCCAGCAGCTTGAGGCAGGGCTACGAGCAGTACTTC
clone_size: -; j_call: TRBJ1-2; d_call: TRBD1; v_call: TRBV6-4; cdr3_length: 13; cdr3_aa: CASSDEGAYGYTF; cdr3_nt: TGTGCCAGCAGTGACGAGGGGGCCTATGGCTACACCTTC
clone_size: -; j_call: TRBJ2-1; d_call: -; v_call: TRBV5-4; cdr3_length: 16; cdr3_aa: CASSLWASGEYNEQFF; cdr3_nt: TGTGCCAGCAGCTTGTGGGCCAGCGGAGAATACAATGAGCAGTTCTTC
clone_size: -; j_call: TRBJ1-6; d_call: -; v_call: TRBV19; cdr3_length: 12; cdr3_aa: CASSGGFSPLHF; cdr3_nt: TGTGCTTCGAGCGGCGGTTTTTCTCCCCTCCACTTT
clone_size: -; j_call: TRBJ2-5; d_call: -; v_call: TRBV6-2/TRBV6-3; cdr3_length: 16; cdr3_aa: CASSYSLGREQETQYF; cdr3_nt: TGTGCCAGCAGTTACTCGCTGGGTCGGGAGCAAGAGACCCAGTACTTC
clone_size: -; j_call: TRBJ1-1; d_call: -; v_call: TRBV6-6; cdr3_length: 13; cdr3_aa: CASPGQPNTEAFF; cdr3_nt: TGTGCCAGCCCGGGACAACCGAACACTGAAGCTTTCTTT
clone_size: few; j_call: TRBJ1-4; d_call: TRBD1; v_call: TRBV10-1; cdr3_length: 14; cdr3_aa: CASSPGQGNEKLFF; cdr3_nt: TGCGCCAGCAGTCCGGGACAGGGGAATGAAAAACTGTTTTTT
clone_size: -; j_call: TRBJ1-1; d_call: -; v_call: TRBV5-1; cdr3_length: 13; cdr3_aa: CASSLAGTGEAFF; cdr3_nt: TGCGCCAGCAGCTTGGCCGGAACAGGTGAAGCTTTCTTT
clone_size: -; j_call: TRBJ2-7; d_call: TRBD2; v_call: TRBV7-9; cdr3_length: 15; cdr3_aa: CASSLTASGGREQYF; cdr3_nt: TGTGCCAGCAGCTTAACGGCTAGCGGGGGGCGCGAGCAGTACTTC
clone_size: -; j_call: TRBJ2-2; d_call: -; v_call: TRBV7-9; cdr3_length: 14; cdr3_aa: CASSFMQGHGELFF; cdr3_nt: TGTGCCAGCAGCTTCATGCAGGGTCACGGGGAGCTGTTTTTT
clone_size: once; j_call: TRBJ1-5; d_call: -; v_call: TRBV19; cdr3_length: 13; cdr3_aa: CASTPGSYQPQHF; cdr3_nt: TGTGCCAGTACCCCCGGGAGTTATCAGCCCCAGCATTTT
clone_size: -; j_call: TRBJ1-4; d_call: TRBD1; v_call: TRBV6-2/TRBV6-3; cdr3_length: 15; cdr3_aa: CASSRGQILNEKLFF; cdr3_nt: TGTGCCAGCAGTAGGGGACAGATCCTTAATGAAAAGCTGTTTTTT
clone_size: few; j_call: TRBJ2-7; d_call: -; v_call: TRBV4-1; cdr3_length: 15; cdr3_aa: CASSQGHSPTYEQYF; cdr3_nt: TGCGCCAGCAGCCAGGGACACTCTCCGACCTACGAGCAGTACTTC
clone_size: -; j_call: TRBJ1-2; d_call: TRBD1; v_call: TRBV7-2; cdr3_length: 16; cdr3_aa: CASSKGAGVLFGGYTF; cdr3_nt: TGTGCCAGCAGCAAGGGGGCAGGTGTACTATTCGGTGGCTACACCTTC
clone_size: -; j_call: TRBJ1-5; d_call: -; v_call: TRBV3-1/TRBV3-2; cdr3_length: 17; cdr3_aa: CASSQDLGPPNNQPQHF; cdr3_nt: TGTGCCAGCAGCCAAGATTTGGGGCCCCCGAACAATCAGCCCCAGCATTTT
clone_size: -; j_call: TRBJ1-2; d_call: -; v_call: TRBV19; cdr3_length: 12; cdr3_aa: CASSIARWGYTF; cdr3_nt: TGTGCCAGTAGTATAGCTCGGTGGGGCTACACCTTC
clone_size: -; j_call: TRBJ1-2; d_call: -; v_call: TRBV6-5; cdr3_length: 12; cdr3_aa: CASSQMNYGYTF; cdr3_nt: TGTGCCAGCAGTCAGATGAACTATGGCTACACCTTC
clone_size: -; j_call: TRBJ2-1; d_call: TRBD2; v_call: TRBV5-5; cdr3_length: 16; cdr3_aa: CASSLSLAGGYNEQFF; cdr3_nt: TGTGCCAGCAGCTTGTCACTAGCGGGGGGGTACAATGAGCAGTTCTTC
clone_size: -; j_call: TRBJ1-2; d_call: -; v_call: TRBV19; cdr3_length: 14; cdr3_aa: CASIGDRITYGYTF; cdr3_nt: TGTGCCAGTATTGGAGACAGGATAACTTATGGCTACACCTTC
clone_size: once; j_call: TRBJ1-1; d_call: TRBD1; v_call: TRBV7-2; cdr3_length: 17; cdr3_aa: CASTLPGQGAVNTEAFF; cdr3_nt: TGTGCCAGCACCCTTCCGGGACAGGGGGCCGTGAACACTGAAGCTTTCTTT
clone_size: -; j_call: TRBJ1-1; d_call: TRBD1; v_call: TRBV29-1; cdr3_length: 15; cdr3_aa: CSVGRQGARNTEAFF; cdr3_nt: TGCAGCGTTGGGAGACAGGGGGCTCGGAACACTGAAGCTTTCTTT
clone_size: -; j_call: TRBJ2-2; d_call: -; v_call: TRBV5-4; cdr3_length: 17; cdr3_aa: CASSPSGSSSNTGELFF; cdr3_nt: TGTGCCAGCAGCCCCTCTGGTTCCAGTAGCAACACCGGGGAGCTGTTTTTT
clone_size: -; j_call: TRBJ2-1; d_call: TRBD1; v_call: TRBV5-6; cdr3_length: 13; cdr3_aa: CASRGQGGNEQFF; cdr3_nt: TGTGCCAGCAGGGGACAGGGTGGGAATGAGCAGTTCTTC
clone_size: -; j_call: TRBJ1-2; d_call: TRBD1; v_call: TRBV19; cdr3_length: 16; cdr3_aa: CASSPRQGVGNYGYTF; cdr3_nt: TGTGCCAGTAGTCCGCGACAGGGAGTAGGGAACTATGGCTACACCTTC
clone_size: -; j_call: TRBJ1-2; d_call: TRBD1; v_call: TRBV2; cdr3_length: 13; cdr3_aa: CASRQTGVTLYTF; cdr3_nt: TGTGCCAGCAGGCAGACAGGGGTCACCCTCTACACCTTC
clone_size: -; j_call: TRBJ1-1; d_call: -; v_call: TRBV11-3; cdr3_length: 14; cdr3_aa: CASSSIAGVTEAFF; cdr3_nt: TGTGCCAGCAGTTCCATTGCAGGGGTCACTGAAGCTTTCTTT
clone_size: -; j_call: TRBJ1-2; d_call: -; v_call: TRBV3-1/TRBV3-2; cdr3_length: 11; cdr3_aa: CASSQGGGYTF; cdr3_nt: TGTGCCAGCAGCCAAGGCGGAGGCTACACCTTC
clone_size: -; j_call: TRBJ2-7; d_call: -; v_call: TRBV15; cdr3_length: 16; cdr3_aa: CATSSGGSTTSYEQYF; cdr3_nt: TGTGCCACCAGTTCGGGGGGCAGCACCACCTCCTACGAGCAGTACTTC
clone_size: -; j_call: TRBJ2-3; d_call: -; v_call: TRBV7-6; cdr3_length: 16; cdr3_aa: CASSLGTATRTDTQYF; cdr3_nt: TGTGCCAGCAGCTTAGGGACAGCTACTCGCACAGATACGCAGTATTTT
clone_size: -; j_call: TRBJ2-2; d_call: TRBD1; v_call: TRBV6-2/TRBV6-3; cdr3_length: 16; cdr3_aa: CASSQRTGRVPGELFF; cdr3_nt: TGTGCCAGCAGCCAGAGGACAGGGAGAGTTCCCGGGGAGCTGTTTTTT
clone_size: -; j_call: TRBJ2-1; d_call: -; v_call: TRBV9; cdr3_length: 14; cdr3_aa: CASSVNPGYNEQFF; cdr3_nt: TGTGCCAGCAGCGTGAACCCAGGGTACAATGAGCAGTTCTTC
clone_size: -; j_call: TRBJ2-4; d_call: -; v_call: TRBV2; cdr3_length: 14; cdr3_aa: CASSVGQGKNIQYF; cdr3_nt: TGTGCCAGCAGTGTGGGGCAAGGCAAAAACATTCAGTACTTC
clone_size: -; j_call: TRBJ1-6; d_call: -; v_call: TRBV11-2; cdr3_length: 13; cdr3_aa: CASSPDINSPLHF; cdr3_nt: TGTGCCAGCAGCCCCGACATTAATTCACCCCTCCACTTT
clone_size: -; j_call: TRBJ1-2; d_call: -; v_call: TRBV4-3; cdr3_length: 15; cdr3_aa: CASSQGQSPRYGYTF; cdr3_nt: TGCGCCAGCAGCCAAGGACAATCTCCTCGATATGGCTACACCTTC
clone_size: -; j_call: TRBJ1-6; d_call: TRBD1; v_call: TRBV4-1; cdr3_length: 15; cdr3_aa: CASSEDRVENSPLHF; cdr3_nt: TGCGCCAGCAGCGAAGACAGGGTGGAGAATTCACCCCTCCACTTT
clone_size: -; j_call: TRBJ1-1; d_call: -; v_call: TRBV27; cdr3_length: 15; cdr3_aa: CASSVVQGALTEAFF; cdr3_nt: TGTGCCAGCAGTGTCGTACAGGGTGCACTCACTGAAGCTTTCTTT
clone_size: -; j_call: TRBJ2-3; d_call: -; v_call: TRBV29-1; cdr3_length: 13; cdr3_aa: CSVLGEGTDTQYF; cdr3_nt: TGCAGCGTTTTGGGGGAGGGCACAGATACGCAGTATTTT
clone_size: -; j_call: TRBJ2-5; d_call: TRBD2; v_call: TRBV7-7; cdr3_length: 16; cdr3_aa: CASSLLAGGLLETQYF; cdr3_nt: TGTGCCAGCAGCTTACTAGCGGGGGGGCTCCTGGAGACCCAGTACTTC
clone_size: -; j_call: TRBJ1-2; d_call: -; v_call: TRBV12-3/TRBV12-4; cdr3_length: 13; cdr3_aa: CASSLETIGGYTF; cdr3_nt: TGTGCCAGCAGTTTAGAGACAATCGGCGGCTACACCTTC
clone_size: once; j_call: TRBJ1-5; d_call: TRBD1; v_call: TRBV19; cdr3_length: 15; cdr3_aa: CASSTTGEGNQPQHF; cdr3_nt: TGTGCCAGTAGTACCACAGGGGAGGGCAATCAGCCCCAGCATTTT
clone_size: -; j_call: TRBJ1-4; d_call: TRBD1; v_call: TRBV7-6; cdr3_length: 17; cdr3_aa: CASSLEAGGPGREKLFF; cdr3_nt: TGTGCCAGCAGCTTAGAGGCAGGGGGTCCCGGTAGAGAAAAACTGTTTTTT
clone_size: -; j_call: TRBJ1-2; d_call: -; v_call: TRBV19; cdr3_length: 15; cdr3_aa: CASSMPSSRASGYTF; cdr3_nt: TGTGCCAGTAGTATGCCTTCGAGCAGGGCAAGTGGCTACACCTTC
clone_size: -; j_call: TRBJ2-3; d_call: TRBD2; v_call: TRBV4-3; cdr3_length: 17; cdr3_aa: CASSQEASGVGTDTQYF; cdr3_nt: TGCGCCAGCAGCCAAGAGGCTAGCGGGGTGGGCACAGATACGCAGTATTTT
clone_size: few; j_call: TRBJ2-2; d_call: -; v_call: TRBV5-4; cdr3_length: 13; cdr3_aa: CASSFRNTGELFF; cdr3_nt: TGTGCCAGCAGCTTTCGGAACACCGGGGAGCTGTTTTTT
clone_size: -; j_call: TRBJ2-5; d_call: -; v_call: TRBV18; cdr3_length: 13; cdr3_aa: CASSRAGPETQYF; cdr3_nt: TGTGCCAGCTCACGGGCAGGGCCAGAGACCCAGTACTTC
clone_size: -; j_call: TRBJ1-2; d_call: -; v_call: TRBV19; cdr3_length: 15; cdr3_aa: CASSIDLLSGVGYTF; cdr3_nt: TGTGCCAGTAGTATAGATCTATTGTCAGGGGTTGGCTACACCTTC